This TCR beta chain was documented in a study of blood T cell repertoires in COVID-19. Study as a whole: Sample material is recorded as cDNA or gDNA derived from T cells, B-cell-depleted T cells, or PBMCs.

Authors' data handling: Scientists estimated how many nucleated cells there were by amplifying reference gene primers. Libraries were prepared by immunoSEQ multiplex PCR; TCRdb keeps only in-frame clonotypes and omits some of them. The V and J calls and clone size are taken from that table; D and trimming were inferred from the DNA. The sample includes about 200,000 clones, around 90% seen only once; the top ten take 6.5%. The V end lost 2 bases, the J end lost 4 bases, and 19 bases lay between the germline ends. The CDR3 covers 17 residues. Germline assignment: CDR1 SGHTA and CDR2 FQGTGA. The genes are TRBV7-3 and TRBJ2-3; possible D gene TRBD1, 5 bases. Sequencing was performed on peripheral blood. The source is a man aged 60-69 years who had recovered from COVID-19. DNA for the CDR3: TGTGCCAGCAGCTTAGAAGGCAGGGCGTATTGGGCAGATACGCAGTATTTT. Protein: CASSLEGRAYWADTQYF.